The entry below describes one T cell receptor beta chain. Its specificity is not known. Each sample had two DNA replicates, roughly 0.48 ug blood or around 1.6 ug tissue. The data were produced by immunoSEQ multiplex PCR, yet TCRdb's version contains in-frame clones alone and is incomplete. The data show about 28,000 clones, around 50% seen once. The sample comes from a study of early stage breast cancer tumors. Study-wide background: Of some 17 invasive breast tumors, fewer than 13 were hormone receptor-positive, HER2-negative.

Points from the study as a whole: Commonly generated sequences made up most enriched TCRB sequences shared between patients. Blood repertoires resembled normal breast more than tumor.

The CDR3 totals 15 residues. Germline lookup yields CDR1 LGHNT and CDR2 FRNRAP. V shed 7 bases, J shed 2 bases, and the junction held 9 bases outside the gene matches. This TCR was recovered from a person between 50 and 60 years old with breast cancer. J is TRBJ1-1 and V is TRBV12-5; 8 bases are a match to TRBD1. The sequenced sample consisted of breast tumor tissue. CDR3 nucleotides: TGTGCTAGTGCTTGGACAGGGCAGCAAAACACTGAAGCTTTCTTT. Translation: CASAWTGQQNTEAFF.